The present T cell receptor (beta chain) was sequenced within a study of OX40 agonist ivuxolimab in advanced cancers. Study summary: Treatment of patients was with ivuxolimab, an agonistic anti-OX40 (CD134) antibody. Patient treatment consisted of intravenous ivuxolimab administration every 2 weeks at 0.01 to 10 mg/kg. General study points: Averaging showed that CD8+ T cells had more expanded clones than CD4+ did.

V was trimmed by 2 bases and J by 7 bases, leaving 7 bases between them. CDR3 length equals 12 residues. Germline V gives CDR1 SGHRS, CDR2 YFSETQ. Clones were sequenced by immunoSEQ multiplex PCR, and TCRdb holds only the in-frame ones, with some missing. This table has more than 45,000 clones, roughly 89% appearing once. In regard to this clone: Its antigen remains unidentified.

This receptor was obtained from an adult with an advanced solid tumor such as melanoma, head and neck, liver or kidney cancer. The V call is TRBV5-1, the J call TRBJ2-1; a possible D gene is TRBD1 (5 bases). The specimen was CD4+ or CD8+ T cells sorted from blood, collected in a trial of the OX40 agonist ivuxolimab. The CDR3: CASSLGDNEQFF. The CDR3 DNA is TGCGCCAGCAGCTTAGGGGATAATGAGCAGTTCTTC. Combining the CDR3 with reference TRBV5-1 and TRBJ2-1 gives the whole variable domain KAGVTQTPRYLIKTRGQQVTLSCSPISGHRSVSWYQQTPGQGLQFLFEYFSETQRNKGNFPGRFSGRQFSNSRSEMNVSTLELGDSALYLCASSLGDNEQFFGPGTRLTVL.